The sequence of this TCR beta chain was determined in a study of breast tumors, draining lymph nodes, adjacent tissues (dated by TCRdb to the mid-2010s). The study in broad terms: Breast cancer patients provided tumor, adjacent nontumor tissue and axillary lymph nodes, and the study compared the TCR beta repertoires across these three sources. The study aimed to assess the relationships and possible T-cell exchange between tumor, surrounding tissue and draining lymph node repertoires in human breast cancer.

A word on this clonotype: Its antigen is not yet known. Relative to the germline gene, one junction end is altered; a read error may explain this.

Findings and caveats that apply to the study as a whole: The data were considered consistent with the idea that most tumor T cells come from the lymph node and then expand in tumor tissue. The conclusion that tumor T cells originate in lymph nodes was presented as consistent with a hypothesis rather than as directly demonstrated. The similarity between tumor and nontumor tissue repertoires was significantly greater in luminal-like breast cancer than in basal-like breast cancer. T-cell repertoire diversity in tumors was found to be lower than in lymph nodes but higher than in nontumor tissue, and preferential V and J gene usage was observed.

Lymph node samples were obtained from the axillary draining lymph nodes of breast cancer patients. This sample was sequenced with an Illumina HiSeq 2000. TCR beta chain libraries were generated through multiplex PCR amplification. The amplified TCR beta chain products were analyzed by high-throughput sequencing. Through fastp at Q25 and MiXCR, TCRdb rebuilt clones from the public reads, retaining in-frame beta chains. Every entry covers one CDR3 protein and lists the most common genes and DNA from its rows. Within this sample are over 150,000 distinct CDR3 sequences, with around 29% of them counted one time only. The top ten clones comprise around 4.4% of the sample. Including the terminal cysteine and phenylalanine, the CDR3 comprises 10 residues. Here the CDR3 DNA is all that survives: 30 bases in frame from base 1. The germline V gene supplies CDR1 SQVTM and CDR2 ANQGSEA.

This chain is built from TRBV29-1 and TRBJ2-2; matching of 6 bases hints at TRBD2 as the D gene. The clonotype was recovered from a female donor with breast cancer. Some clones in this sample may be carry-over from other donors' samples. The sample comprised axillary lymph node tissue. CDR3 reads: CSVSSGGLFF. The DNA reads TGCAGCGTGTCCTCCGGGGGGCTGTTTTTT.